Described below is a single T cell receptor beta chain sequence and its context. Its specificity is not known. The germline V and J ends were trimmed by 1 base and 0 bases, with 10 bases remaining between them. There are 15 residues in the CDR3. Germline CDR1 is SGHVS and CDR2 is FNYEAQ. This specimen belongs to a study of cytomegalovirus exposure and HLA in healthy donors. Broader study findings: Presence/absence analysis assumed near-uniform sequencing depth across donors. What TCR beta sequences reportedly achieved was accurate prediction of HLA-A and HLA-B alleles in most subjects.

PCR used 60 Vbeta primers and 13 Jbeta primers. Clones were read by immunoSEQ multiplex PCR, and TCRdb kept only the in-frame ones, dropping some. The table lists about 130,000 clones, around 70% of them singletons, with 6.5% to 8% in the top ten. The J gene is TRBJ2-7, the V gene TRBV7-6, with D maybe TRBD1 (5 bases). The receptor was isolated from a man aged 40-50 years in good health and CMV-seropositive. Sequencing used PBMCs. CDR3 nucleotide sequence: TGTGCCAGCAGCTTAGTGTCCGACAGCTCCTACGAGCAGTACTTC. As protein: CASSLVSDSSYEQYF.